This T cell receptor (beta chain) was sequenced for a study of T cell repertoires in cytomegalovirus infection. General study points: CMV-specific HLA-C-restricted TCR beta clonotypes dominated the ex vivo response. Of the TCR beta families, the public ones yielded a cumulative frequency that identified carriers of CMV plus the relevant HLA.

There are many counts of this clonotype. Its antigen is still unknown. The CDR3 length is 13 residues. The germline gives CDR1 MNHEY, CDR2 SVGEGT. V lost 6 bases and J 1 base, leaving 9 bases between the germline ends. TCRdb analysed the reads with MiXCR anew, one entry per CDR3 protein. Of some 920,000 distinct CDR3 sequences in the sample, approximately 31% were seen once. The sequence came from a human donor in good health (CMV status not recorded). Some clones in this sample may be carry-over from other donors' samples. The sequencing here drew on cultured CD8+ T cells from PBMCs, taken from culture after CMV antigen stimulation. The gene calls are TRBV6-2 or TRBV6-3 and TRBJ1-2; D remains ambiguous. DNA for the CDR3: TGTGCCAGCAGCCCCGCGGTTAACTATGGCTACACCTTC. Protein: CASSPAVNYGYTF.